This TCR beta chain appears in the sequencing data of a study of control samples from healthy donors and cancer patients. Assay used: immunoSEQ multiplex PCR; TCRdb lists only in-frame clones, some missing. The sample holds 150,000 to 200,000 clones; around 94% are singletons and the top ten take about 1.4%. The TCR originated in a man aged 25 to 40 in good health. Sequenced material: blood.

CDR3 protein: CASGLDRDTRNQPQHF. CDR3 sequence (DNA): TGTGCTAGTGGTTTGGACCGGGACACCCGCAATCAGCCCCAGCATTTT. The V gene is TRBV12-5, the J gene TRBJ1-5, with D maybe TRBD1 (6 bases). Trimming shortened V by 1 base and J by 2 bases, and 12 bases separated the two germline ends. This CDR3 is built from 16 residues. The germline CDR1 and CDR2 sequences are LGHNT and FRNRAP.